A selection of T cell receptor beta chains follows, all from one sample in a study of shared clonotypes between healthy human individuals. Measured with immunoSEQ multiplex PCR; TCRdb has only the in-frame clones, and not every one. Here the sample spans about 600,000 clones, roughly 95% being singletons. The sequencing sample was made of naive CD8+ T cells sorted from blood. These receptors all stem from a woman aged 25 to 39 in good health. CDR3s include the opening cysteine and the closing phenylalanine or tryptophan. The D gene is left open where the match is weak.

TRBJ2-7 TRBV28 NA CASSSPGAYEQYF TGTGCCAGCAGTTCACCGGGGGCCTACGAGCAGTACTTC
TRBJ1-4 TRBV27 NA CASSLKVLNEKLFF TGTGCCAGCAGTTTAAAGGTCTTAAATGAAAAACTGTTTTTT
TRBJ2-4 TRBV18 NA CASSLQDYRGNIQYF TGTGCCAGCTCACTACAGGACTACAGGGGAAACATTCAGTACTTC
TRBJ2-2 TRBV19 TRBD1 CASNPLWTGGMGELFF TGTGCCAGTAATCCCCTATGGACAGGGGGTATGGGGGAGCTGTTTTTT
TRBJ2-5 TRBV11-1 TRBD2 CASSPSGALQETQYF TGTGCCAGCAGCCCGAGCGGGGCACTCCAAGAGACCCAGTACTTC
TRBJ1-5 TRBV7-9 NA CASSAGGPYQPQHF TGTGCCAGCAGTGCGGGAGGGCCTTATCAGCCCCAGCATTTT
TRBJ1-5 TRBV19 NA CASGWGAMSNQPQHF TGTGCCAGTGGATGGGGAGCCATGAGCAATCAGCCCCAGCATTTT
TRBJ2-1 TRBV27 NA CASSLVSRGRYNEQFF TGTGCCAGCAGTTTGGTCTCAAGAGGGCGGTACAATGAGCAGTTCTTC
TRBJ2-1 TRBV28 TRBD2 CASSDMGLAGPEQFF TGTGCCAGCAGCGATATGGGACTAGCGGGCCCAGAGCAGTTCTTC
TRBJ2-7 TRBV2 NA CASSDRAYEQYF TGTGCCAGCAGTGACAGGGCCTACGAGCAGTACTTC